These T cell receptor beta chains were read from a single sample in a study of T cells in Graves' hyperthyroidism and ophthalmopathy. Via MiXCR, TCRdb re-called the multiplex PCR reads, giving one row per CDR3 protein. This table holds hundreds of thousands of distinct CDR3 sequences, approximately 25% found once. Sequencing input: blood. The source is a woman aged 25 to 39 with Graves' ophthalmopathy. Both conserved end residues are part of each CDR3. D genes are given only for firm matches. A clone size is listed for some rows: how often the clone was seen (once, few, many), or a class if it is expanded.

d_gene,j_gene,abundance,v_gene,CDR3aa,CDR3nt
.,TRBJ1-2,.,TRBV24-1,CATSVTGSHGYTF,TGTGCCACCAGTGTAACAGGGTCGCATGGCTACACCTTC
.,TRBJ2-7,.,TRBV29-1,CSVEQDRSYEQYF,TGCAGCGTAGAACAGGACAGATCCTACGAGCAGTACTTC
.,TRBJ2-7,many,TRBV6-1,CASSEEGSPAYEQYF,TGTGCCAGCAGCGAGGAGGGTTCTCCGGCCTACGAGCAGTACTTC
TRBD1,TRBJ1-3,few,TRBV12-3/TRBV12-4,CASRPNTGGPGNTIYF,TGTGCCAGCAGGCCGAACACAGGGGGCCCTGGAAACACCATATATTTT
TRBD1,TRBJ1-1,many,TRBV27,CASSLIRTGDTEAFF,TGTGCCAGCAGTTTAATCCGGACAGGGGACACTGAAGCTTTCTTT
.,TRBJ1-5,.,TRBV28,CASNNRNKNNQPQHF,TGTGCCAGCAATAATAGGAATAAGAACAATCAGCCCCAGCATTTT
TRBD2,TRBJ2-2,many,TRBV12-3/TRBV12-4,CASSSWGGTNTGELFF,TGTGCCAGCAGTTCTTGGGGAGGGACGAACACCGGGGAGCTGTTTTTT
.,TRBJ1-2,many,TRBV24-1,CATSDSSWDGYTF,TGTGCCACCAGTGACTCCTCGTGGGACGGCTACACCTTC
.,TRBJ1-2,.,TRBV15,CATSAQDSADYGYTF,TGTGCCACCAGCGCCCAGGACAGCGCGGACTATGGCTACACCTTC
.,TRBJ1-5,.,TRBV6-1,CASSRVGSSNQPQHF,TGTGCCAGCAGCCGTGTGGGTTCAAGCAATCAGCCCCAGCATTTT
TRBD1,TRBJ2-2,many,TRBV20-1,CSARDWTGGNTGELFF,TGCAGTGCTAGAGATTGGACAGGGGGAAACACCGGGGAGCTGTTTTTT
TRBD1,TRBJ2-2,many,TRBV5-1,CASSPRGLSNTGELFF,TGCGCCAGCAGTCCCAGGGGGTTGTCGAACACCGGGGAGCTGTTTTTT
TRBD2,TRBJ2-7,many,TRBV2,CASQLAGGSYEQYF,TGTGCCAGCCAACTAGCGGGGGGCTCCTACGAGCAGTACTTC
.,TRBJ1-2,.,TRBV12-5,CASDLVGTPIF,TGTGCTAGTGATTTGGTAGGGACTCCTATCTTC
.,TRBJ1-1,.,TRBV2,CASTRWGPNTEAFF,TGTGCCAGCACCCGGTGGGGACCCAACACTGAAGCTTTCTTT
.,TRBJ1-2,many,TRBV6-1,CASSSGLSYGYTF,TGTGCCAGCAGCTCCGGGCTCTCCTATGGCTACACCTTC